The 25 T cell receptor beta chains below all came from one sample that was sequenced in a study of blood T cell repertoires in COVID-19. Repertoires were generated with immunoSEQ multiplex PCR, while TCRdb's copy carries only in-frame clones and drops some. The sample gives around 80,000 clones, approximately 82% of which show up once; roughly 9% is in the top ten. The sample was peripheral blood. All receptors derive from a human donor in a cohort sampled during active COVID-19.

The chain uses TRBV24-1 and TRBJ1-1; a possible D gene is TRBD1 (5 bases). Trimming removed 6 bases at V and 5 bases at J, with 12 bases between. The germline V gene encodes CDR1 KGHDR and CDR2 SFDVKD. The CDR3 loop spans 13 amino acids. The CDR3, as DNA: TGTGCCACCAGTTCTGGGGCTGAGACTGAAGCTTTCTTT. This sequence encodes CATSSGAETEAFF.

The genes are TRBV6-1 and TRBJ1-1, with 7 bases matching TRBD1. CDR1 MNHNS and CDR2 SASEGT come from the germline V gene. The CDR3 extends over 16 amino acids. The junction had 7 bases not matched to a gene; V was cut back by 2 bases and J by 1 base. CDR3: CASSEYGRGKNTEAFF. CDR3 DNA: TGTGCCAGCAGTGAATATGGCAGGGGGAAGAACACTGAAGCTTTCTTT.

The chain links TRBV5-4 to TRBJ2-7, with 10 positions matching TRBD2. Germline trimming cut 4 bases from V and 9 bases from J; bases unmatched to any gene: 10. Germline CDR1 is SGHNT and CDR2 is YYREEE (reference sequence). The CDR3 runs 14 residues. CDR3 nucleotides: TGTGCCAGCAGCGTCGCTAGCGGGAGTGTAGGGCAGTACTTC. Translated, it gives CASSVASGSVGQYF.

This clone was observed a single time. The gene calls are TRBV5-1 and TRBJ2-2, with D possibly matching TRBD1 (6 bases). The CDR3 consists of 16 residues. Trimming removed 1 base at V and 6 bases at J, with 16 bases between. Per germline, CDR1 SGHRS and CDR2 YFSETQ. CDR3 nucleotides: TGCGCCAGCAGCTTGTCGGCAGGGGTAATTCCCGGGGAGCTGTTTTTT. It translates to CASSLSAGVIPGELFF.

The V call is TRBV15, the J call TRBJ2-7, with TRBD1 matching 7 bases. Germline trimming cut 0 bases from V and 2 bases from J; bases unmatched to any gene: 4. CDR1 and CDR2 (germline): LNHNV, YYDKDF (reference sequence). CDR3 length equals 15 residues. The CDR3 region is CATSRDKGQTYEQYF. The DNA for the CDR3 is TGTGCCACCAGCAGAGATAAGGGACAGACCTACGAGCAGTACTTC.

This clone has a handful of counts. The rearrangement uses TRBV6-5 and TRBJ2-7; TRBD1 aligns across 7 bases. Germline V lookup: CDR1 MNHEY, CDR2 SVGAGI. The CDR3 has 14 residues. The V segment lost 5 bases and the J segment 5 bases; nucleotides outside the gene matches: 9. The CDR3 DNA follows: TGTGCCAGCAGTCTCTCGACAGGGTCCAACGAGCAGTACTTC. Translation: CASSLSTGSNEQYF.

The rearrangement links TRBV7-6 to TRBJ2-3; TRBD2 agrees at 7 bases. J lost 4 bases, V lost 0 bases, and 4 bases had no gene match. Germline V gives CDR1 SGHVS, CDR2 FNYEAQ. The length of the CDR3 is 15 residues. This CDR3 reads CASSLAGAGADTQYF. In DNA, the CDR3 is TGTGCCAGCAGCTTAGCAGGCGCGGGGGCAGATACGCAGTATTTT.

The chain uses TRBV2 and TRBJ2-5, with a possible D match to TRBD2 (6 bases). V was cut by 8 bases and J by 0 bases, with 13 bases left in between. CDR1 and CDR2 from the germline V gene are SNHLY and FYNNEI. The CDR3 loop spans 14 amino acids. CDR3 amino acids: CASEEGEYQETQYF. DNA of the CDR3: TGTGCCAGCGAGGAGGGCGAGTACCAAGAGACCCAGTACTTC.

This chain uses TRBV28 with TRBJ1-1, with D unresolved. CDR3 length: 14 amino acids. CDR1 MDHEN and CDR2 SYDVKM come from the germline V gene. V was cut by 1 base and J by 1 base, with 7 bases left in between. Here the CDR3 reads CASSLSPRNTEAFF. The CDR3 nucleotides are TGTGCCAGCAGTTTATCCCCCAGGAACACTGAAGCTTTCTTT.

This clone has just a few counts. V gene TRBV30 combines with J gene TRBJ2-7; D might be TRBD1 (6 bases). The length of the CDR3 is 15 residues. Germline V gene lookup returns CDR1 GTSNPN and CDR2 SVGIG (reference sequence). V was cut by 0 bases and J by 0 bases, with 12 bases left in between. The CDR3 loop reads CAWSVGDTSSYEQYF. In DNA form, the CDR3 reads TGTGCCTGGAGTGTGGGGGACACCAGCTCCTACGAGCAGTACTTC.

This chain's CDR3 is CASRRQGAPGELFF. CDR3 nucleotide sequence: TGTGCCAGCAGAAGACAGGGCGCCCCCGGGGAGCTGTTTTTT. The genes are TRBV5-4 and TRBJ2-2; TRBD1 aligns across 7 bases. The CDR3 length is 14 residues. Germline values: CDR1 SGHNT, CDR2 YYREEE (reference sequence). J gave up 6 bases and V 5 bases, and 7 bases lay outside the gene matches.

This chain joins TRBV19 and TRBJ1-5; D not resolved. Germline-derived CDR1 and CDR2 are LNHDA and SQIVND (reference sequence). Deletions cut 1 base from V and 1 base from J, with 8 bases between. The CDR3 extends over 15 amino acids. CDR3 amino acids: CASSIAVRSNQPQHF. For the CDR3, the DNA is TGTGCCAGTAGTATAGCAGTCAGAAGCAATCAGCCCCAGCATTTT. The whole variable domain, filled in from reference TRBV19 and TRBJ1-5, reads DGGITQSPKYLFRKEGQNVTLSCEQNLNHDAMYWYRQDPGQGLRLIYYSQIVNDFQKGDIAEGYSVSREKKESFPLTVTSAQKNPTAFYLCASSIAVRSNQPQHFGDGTRLSIL.

This rearrangement joins TRBV12-1 to TRBJ2-7; TRBD1 is taken as the D call from the table, unchecked against the DNA. TRBV12-1 is described as a pseudogene. The CDR3 has 14 amino acids. CDR3 DNA sequence: TGTGCCAGCAGCCGCTTACAGGTAACCTACGAGCAGTACTTC. Encoded protein: CASSRLQVTYEQYF.

The chain has TRBV5-1 and TRBJ2-3; D gene uncertain. The CDR3 is 13 residues long. Trimming shortened V by 0 bases and J by 5 bases, and 7 bases separated the two germline ends. Germline loops: CDR1 SGHRS, CDR2 YFSETQ. The CDR3 bases are TGCGCCAGCAGCTTGGAAGGAGTAGATACGCAGTATTTT. Its protein product is CASSLEGVDTQYF.

V usage is TRBV7-2 and J usage is TRBJ2-7, with D perhaps TRBD2 (6 bases). Germline CDR1 and CDR2: SGHTA and FQGNSA. This CDR3 region has 13 residues. V was clipped by 5 bases and J by 3 bases, with 11 bases between them. The CDR3 coding sequence is TGTGCCAGCAGCCCCCGGAGGGGCTACGAGCAGTACTTC. Translated, it gives CASSPRRGYEQYF.

This clone was seen a handful of times. This chain uses TRBV7-9 with TRBJ1-5, with D unclear. V lost 1 base, J lost 2 bases, and 9 bases lay in between. The CDR3 length is 15 residues. Looked up from germline, CDR1 is SEHNR and CDR2 is FQNEAQ (reference sequence). CDR3 in DNA: TGTGCCAGCAGCTTAGGAGACGCGGGCAATCAGCCCCAGCATTTT. Protein product: CASSLGDAGNQPQHF.

The chain has TRBV20-1 and TRBJ2-1; D might be TRBD1 (6 bases). In germline, CDR1 is DFQATT, CDR2 SNEGSKA (reference sequence). The V end lost 3 bases, the J end lost 6 bases, and 18 bases lay between the germline ends. The CDR3 loop spans 15 amino acids. The CDR3, as DNA: TGCAGTGCTAGTGGATCCCAGGGGAAGGGCAATGAGCAGTTCTTC. Residues: CSASGSQGKGNEQFF.

V is TRBV7-6 and J is TRBJ2-2; possible D gene TRBD2, 5 bases. The V gene lost 1 base and the J gene lost 7 bases, with 7 bases spanning the gap. From germline, CDR1 is SGHVS and CDR2 FNYEAQ. CDR3 length: 13 residues. Here the CDR3 DNA reads TGTGCCAGCAGCTTAGGGGAGAGCGGGGAGCTGTTTTTT. Translation: CASSLGESGELFF.

CDR3: CASSLWQGGSPLHF. CDR3 sequence (DNA): TGTGCCAGCAGTTTATGGCAGGGGGGATCACCCCTCCACTTT. V gene TRBV28 combines with J gene TRBJ1-6; 7 bases fit TRBD1. V lost 0 bases and J lost 10; bases outside the gene matches: 3. This CDR3 has 14 residues. Germline lookup yields CDR1 MDHEN and CDR2 SYDVKM.

Only one count was recorded for this clone. The rearrangement links TRBV5-1 to TRBJ2-1; 7 bases agree with TRBD2. Germline CDR1 reads SGHRS; CDR2 reads YFSETQ. Trimming took 0 bases from V and 7 from J; bases not matched to a gene: 7. The CDR3 extends over 15 amino acids. CDR3 nucleotide sequence: TGCGCCAGCAGCTTGGACGGGGGGACGGGGAATGAGCAGTTCTTC. Translating gives CASSLDGGTGNEQFF.

This clone has just a few counts. The chain recombines TRBV28 with TRBJ1-5; 8 bases agree with TRBD1. The CDR3 extends over 15 amino acids. V shed 1 base, J shed 9 bases, and the junction held 8 bases outside the gene matches. CDR1 is MDHEN and CDR2 is SYDVKM in the germline V gene. The CDR3 region is CASSLSRTGHPPQHF. The CDR3 DNA reads TGTGCCAGCAGTTTATCCCGGACAGGGCATCCGCCCCAGCATTTT.

The chain joins TRBV11-3 to TRBJ2-7; TRBD2 is a possible D gene (5 bases). In germline, CDR1 is SGHNT, CDR2 YENEEA. With 4 bases removed from V and 0 bases from J, the gap between germline ends came to 16 bases. CDR3 length: 16 amino acids. CDR3 region: CASSSGVGLGSYEQYF. The CDR3 DNA follows: TGTGCCAGCAGCTCCGGGGTCGGACTGGGCTCCTACGAGCAGTACTTC.

V gene TRBV5-4 combines with J gene TRBJ2-2; the match to TRBD2 covers 8 bases. With 0 bases clipped from V and 6 bases from J, the junction kept 7 bases outside the gene matches. CDR1 is SGHNT, CDR2 YYREEE, per germline (reference sequence). The CDR3 contains 16 residues. DNA for the CDR3: TGTGCCAGCAGCTTGGAGGGGACTAGGGGCGCCGGGGAGCTGTTTTTT. Its translation is CASSLEGTRGAGELFF.

The chain links TRBV5-1 to TRBJ2-2; tentatively, D is TRBD2 (6 bases). Trimming left V 4 bases short and J 7 bases short, with 11 bases between. This CDR3 region has 13 residues. Germline V gene data show CDR1 as SGHRS and CDR2 as YFSETQ. The CDR3 DNA reads as TGCGCCAGCAGCCCGCTCGGGGGCGGGGAGCTGTTTTTT. Protein product: CASSPLGGGELFF.

The V and J genes are TRBV6-5 and TRBJ1-2, with 11 bases matching TRBD1. J gave up 4 bases and V 8 bases, and 3 bases lay outside the gene matches. The CDR3 totals 13 residues. CDR1 MNHEY and CDR2 SVGAGI come from the germline V gene. CDR3 in amino acids: CASGDRGFYGYTF. For the CDR3, the DNA is TGTGCCAGCGGGGACAGGGGGTTCTATGGCTACACCTTC.